The sequence of this T cell receptor (beta chain) was determined in a study of technical replicates of blood from a few donors. Using immunoSEQ multiplex PCR, the repertoire was profiled, and TCRdb retains in-frame clones only, with some absent. The table records about 72,000 clones, just under 97% of them present only once. Germline V CDR1 and CDR2: MDHEN, SYDVKM. The CDR3 runs 13 residues. The ends lost 8 bases at V and 7 bases at J; junction bases unmatched: 8. The source material was T cells isolated from PBMCs. This sequence joins TRBV28 and TRBJ2-3; 8 positions agree with TRBD2. The sequence derives from a human donor in good health. The CDR3 nucleotides are TGTGCCAGCGTCCTACAGCGGGGGTATACGCAGTATTTT. Amino acid sequence: CASVLQRGYTQYF.